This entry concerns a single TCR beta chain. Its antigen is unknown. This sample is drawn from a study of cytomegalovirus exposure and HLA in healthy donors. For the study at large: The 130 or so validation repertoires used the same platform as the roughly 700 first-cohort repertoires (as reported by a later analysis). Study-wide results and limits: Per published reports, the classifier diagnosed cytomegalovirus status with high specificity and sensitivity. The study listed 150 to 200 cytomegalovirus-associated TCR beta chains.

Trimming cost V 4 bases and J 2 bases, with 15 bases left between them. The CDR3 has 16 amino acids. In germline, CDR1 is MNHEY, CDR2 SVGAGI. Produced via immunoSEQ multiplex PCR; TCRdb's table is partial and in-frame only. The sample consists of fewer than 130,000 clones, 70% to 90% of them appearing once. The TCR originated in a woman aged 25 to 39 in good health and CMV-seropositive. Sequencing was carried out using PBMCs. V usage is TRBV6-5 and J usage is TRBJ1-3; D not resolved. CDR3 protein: CASSFRGSPPGNTIYF. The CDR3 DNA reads TGTGCCAGCAGTTTTCGGGGTTCCCCCCCTGGAAACACCATATATTTT.